This TCR beta chain comes out of a study of shared clonotypes between healthy human individuals. General study results and limits: Of the naive CD4 clonotypes, roughly 5.5% were shared across a handful of donors. Shared clonotypes across all four donors exceeded non-shared ones in generation probability.

This clone appeared a few times. No antigen is known for it. CDR1 and CDR2 from the germline V gene are MNHNS and SASEGT. The V gene lost 1 base and the J gene lost 3 bases, with 6 bases spanning the gap. This CDR3 is 13 amino acids long. TCRdb's copy holds only in-frame clones and misses some; the assay was immunoSEQ multiplex PCR. Among more than 2,000,000 clones listed, roughly 92% were seen once. The receptor was derived from a man aged 18 to 30 in good health. This rearrangement joins TRBV6-1 to TRBJ1-2; D gene uncertain. Sequenced input: naive CD4+ T cells sorted from blood. Sample subset: CD45RA+ positively selected. The CDR3 loop reads CASSEGLYYGYTF. CDR3 in DNA: TGTGCCAGCAGTGAAGGGTTGTACTATGGCTACACCTTC.